The 18 T cell receptor beta chains below were found in one sample sequenced in a study of T cell responses to AZD1222 COVID-19 vaccine. Some clones are missing from TCRdb's copy, which holds only in-frame ones; the method was immunoSEQ multiplex PCR. Among about 100,000 clones listed, around 90% were seen once. The source material was peripheral blood, sampled on day 0 of AZD1222 vaccination. These receptors were collected from an adult in good health.

The chain uses TRBV12-3 or TRBV12-4 and TRBJ2-1; D call uncertain. V was clipped by 4 bases and J by 9 bases, with 4 bases between them. CDR3 length: 10 residues. The CDR3 loop is CASSWGEQFF. The CDR3, as DNA: TGTGCCAGCAGTTGGGGTGAGCAGTTCTTC.

The genes are TRBV29-1 and TRBJ1-4; D might be TRBD1 (5 bases). Germline V gene lookup returns CDR1 SQVTM and CDR2 ANQGSEA. The ends were cut back, 6 bases at V and 5 bases at J, with 16 bases in the middle. The CDR3 is 14 amino acids. The CDR3 reads CSVSLQGLNEKLFF. The CDR3 DNA sequence: TGCAGCGTCAGCTTGCAGGGACTCAATGAAAAACTGTTTTTT.

The rearrangement uses TRBV10-1 and TRBJ2-2; 10 bases align to TRBD1. Germline V gene lookup returns CDR1 WNHNN and CDR2 SYGVQD (reference sequence). The CDR3 is made up of 18 amino acids. V lost 4 bases, J lost 5 bases, and 13 bases stayed unmatched. The CDR3 spells CASSGEPGQGTRTGELFF. CDR3 in DNA: TGCGCCAGCAGTGGGGAACCGGGACAGGGGACGAGGACCGGGGAGCTGTTTTTT.

This rearrangement joins TRBV21-1 to TRBJ1-5. TRBV21-1 is noted as a pseudogene. The length of the CDR3 is 16 residues. The CDR3 DNA is TGTGCCAGCAGCAAAACGACGGCGGCCCGAGATCAGCCCCAGCATTTT. Its translation is CASSKTTAARDQPQHF.

This chain joins TRBV30 and TRBJ2-7, with TRBD2 as a possible D gene (7 bases). The CDR3 is 14 residues long. V was trimmed by 4 bases and J by 5 bases, leaving 18 bases between them. CDR1 is GTSNPN and CDR2 is SVGIG in the germline V gene (reference sequence). The CDR3 spells CAWKFRGAVDEQYF. The CDR3 DNA follows: TGTGCCTGGAAGTTTCGGGGGGCTGTGGACGAGCAGTACTTC.

This chain joins TRBV4-1 and TRBJ1-1; tentative D call: TRBD1 (5 bases). Germline assignment: CDR1 MGHRA and CDR2 YSYEKL. The V and J ends lost 1 base and 1 base respectively, with 25 bases between them. The CDR3 loop spans 20 amino acids. CDR3 sequence: CASSQVINRGEDLGNTEAFF. The CDR3 DNA reads as TGCGCCAGCAGCCAAGTAATCAATAGGGGCGAGGATTTGGGGAACACTGAAGCTTTCTTT.

The CDR3 here is CSARGSWTYNEQFF. CDR3 nucleotides: TGCAGCGCTAGGGGGAGCTGGACGTACAATGAGCAGTTCTTC. This rearrangement joins TRBV29-1 to TRBJ2-1; TRBD1 is a possible D gene (6 bases). CDR3 length: 14 residues. Germline V lookup: CDR1 SQVTM, CDR2 ANQGSEA. Trimming removed 7 bases at V and 4 bases at J, with 17 bases between.

The chain couples TRBV11-2 to TRBJ2-3; 12 positions match TRBD2. The CDR3 is 14 amino acids. V gave up 4 bases and J gave up 6 bases; unmatched junction bases: 2. Germline V gene lookup returns CDR1 SGHAT and CDR2 FQNNGV. The CDR3 DNA sequence: TGTGCCAGCAGCTCTAGCGGGAGGGTGGATACGCAGTATTTT. Amino acids: CASSSSGRVDTQYF.

The sample holds one count of this clone. This sequence joins TRBV7-2 and TRBJ2-1; D uncertain. The V gene's germline CDR1 is SGHTA and CDR2 FQGNSA. V lost 5 bases and J lost 4, with 21 bases in between. The CDR3 has 17 amino acids. The chain's CDR3 is CASSPYPPRVPYNEQFF. The CDR3 DNA is TGTGCCAGCAGCCCCTACCCCCCCCGGGTCCCATACAATGAGCAGTTCTTC.

In DNA form, the CDR3 reads TGCAGCGTTGACGTGGGGGACACGCAGTTCTTC. Translating it yields CSVDVGDTQFF. V is TRBV29-1 and J is TRBJ2-1; tentative D call: TRBD1 (6 bases). From germline, CDR1 is SQVTM and CDR2 ANQGSEA. This CDR3 has 11 residues. V lost 3 bases, J lost 12 bases, and 12 bases lay in between.

V and J are TRBV5-8 and TRBJ2-1; tentatively, D is TRBD2 (7 bases). Germline values: CDR1 SGHTS, CDR2 YDEGEE. V was clipped by 2 bases and J by 8 bases, with 14 bases between them. The CDR3 extends over 14 amino acids. The CDR3, as DNA: TGTGCCAGCAGCTTATTTGGGGGGGCGGATGAGCAGTTCTTC. This encodes CASSLFGGADEQFF. Using reference TRBV5-8 and TRBJ2-1 for the parts outside the CDR3, the full variable domain is EAGVTQSPTHLIKTRGQQATLRCSPISGHTSVYWYQQALGLGLQFLLWYDEGEERNRGNFPPRFSGRQFPNYSSELNVNALELEDSALYLCASSLFGGADEQFFGPGTRLTVL.

This clone was counted a single time. The V gene is TRBV27, the J gene TRBJ2-7; D is possibly TRBD2 (5 bases). The CDR3 is 13 residues long. V lost 0 bases and J 6 bases, leaving 9 bases between the germline ends. Germline V gives CDR1 MNHEY, CDR2 SMNVEV (reference sequence). The CDR3 sequence is CASSLSGSTEQYF. CDR3 DNA: TGTGCCAGCAGTTTATCAGGGAGCACCGAGCAGTACTTC.

This clone has a handful of counts. This sequence joins TRBV27 and TRBJ2-7; D is perhaps TRBD2 (6 bases). The germline V and J ends were trimmed by 4 bases and 3 bases, with 10 bases remaining between them. The CDR3 loop spans 13 amino acids. Germline V gives CDR1 MNHEY, CDR2 SMNVEV (reference sequence). CDR3 nucleotide sequence: TGTGCCAGCAGTTCGGGACTCCACTACGAGCAGTACTTC. It yields the protein CASSSGLHYEQYF.

The chain combines TRBV27 with TRBJ1-1; 7 bases agree with TRBD1. V gave up 6 bases and J gave up 1 base; unmatched junction bases: 8. CDR3 size: 15 residues. Germline loops: CDR1 MNHEY, CDR2 SMNVEV (reference sequence). The CDR3 DNA reads as TGTGCCAGCAGCCCTACCAGGGGGAAGAACACTGAAGCTTTCTTT. Encoded protein: CASSPTRGKNTEAFF.

This chain uses TRBV5-1 with TRBJ1-1, with TRBD1 matching 7 bases. The germline gives CDR1 SGHRS, CDR2 YFSETQ. The CDR3 loop spans 14 amino acids. J was trimmed by 1 base and V by 3 bases; bases with no gene match: 3. The DNA for the CDR3 is TGCGCCAGCAGCTGGACAGGAAGGAACACTGAAGCTTTCTTT. Its translation is CASSWTGRNTEAFF. Variable domain in full (rest from reference TRBV5-1 and TRBJ1-1): KAGVTQTPRYLIKTRGQQVTLSCSPISGHRSVSWYQQTPGQGLQFLFEYFSETQRNKGNFPGRFSGRQFSNSRSEMNVSTLELGDSALYLCASSWTGRNTEAFFGQGTRLTVV.

The V and J genes are TRBV7-2 and TRBJ1-5, with D maybe TRBD1 (6 bases). CDR3 length: 14 amino acids. V dropped 5 bases and J dropped 6 bases, with 14 bases sitting between them. Germline CDR1 SGHTA, CDR2 FQGNSA. The CDR3 DNA reads TGTGCCAGCAGCCAGGGGCAGGGACGTCAGCCCCAGCATTTT. This encodes CASSQGQGRQPQHF.

The chain recombines TRBV19 with TRBJ2-7; TRBD1 matches 7 bases. The CDR3 consists of 16 residues. In germline, CDR1 is LNHDA, CDR2 SQIVND (reference sequence). Trimming cost V 0 bases and J 2 bases; bases outside gene matches: 7. The CDR3 region has the DNA TGTGCCAGTAGTATAGATCTCCGGACAGGCCCCTACGAGCAGTACTTC. The encoded protein is CASSIDLRTGPYEQYF.

The rearrangement links TRBV7-9 to TRBJ1-6; D unresolved. The ends were cut back, 2 bases at V and 9 bases at J, with 5 bases in the middle. The CDR3 runs to 12 residues. CDR1 SEHNR and CDR2 FQNEAQ come from the germline V gene (reference sequence). The CDR3 loop reads CASSLKPSPLHF. Here the CDR3 DNA reads TGTGCCAGCAGCTTAAAGCCTTCACCCCTCCACTTT.